Listed below are T cell receptor beta chains from one sample, sequenced in a study of blood T cell repertoires in COVID-19. TCRdb's table, derived via immunoSEQ multiplex PCR, lists solely in-frame clones and lacks some. Found here are under 250,000 clones, approximately 83% of them singletons; the top ten hold 3.6%. The source material was PBMCs or T cells enriched from blood (not recorded which). The receptor set was obtained from a woman aged 40-49 years who had been exposed to COVID-19. The CDR3 runs from the conserved cysteine through the conserved F or W. A D gene is named only where the DNA matches it firmly. Only part of the rows carry a size: once, few, many, or a class if the clone is expanded.

TRBD2 - TRBJ2-3 TRBV19 CASSIDLGTSGTSTDTQYF TGTGCCAGTAGTATAGATCTGGGGACTAGCGGGACTAGCACAGATACGCAGTATTTT
- once TRBJ1-1 TRBV5-8 CASSYGQNTEAFF TGTGCCAGCAGCTACGGACAGAACACTGAAGCTTTCTTT
TRBD2 - TRBJ2-3 TRBV6-5 CASNSGGAGDTQYF TGTGCCAGCAACAGCGGGGGGGCCGGAGATACGCAGTATTTT
- - TRBJ2-7 TRBV5-6 CASSLGQEQYF TGTGCCAGCAGCCTCGGACAAGAGCAGTACTTC
TRBD1 - TRBJ1-5 TRBV4-3 CASSPDRGRFQPQHF TGCGCCAGCAGCCCTGACAGGGGGCGGTTTCAGCCCCAGCATTTT
- - TRBJ1-1 TRBV11-2 CASISDSLKAFF TGTGCCAGCATTTCTGACAGTCTCAAAGCTTTCTTT
TRBD2 - TRBJ2-3 TRBV29-1 CSVEFAGELGGTDTQYF TGCAGCGTTGAATTCGCGGGGGAACTTGGAGGAACAGATACGCAGTATTTT
TRBD1 - TRBJ2-1 TRBV28 CASSLGQGADEQFF TGTGCCAGCAGTTTGGGACAGGGGGCCGATGAGCAGTTCTTC
- - TRBJ1-2 TRBV10-3 CAILTQPGDGYTF TGTGCCATCCTTACACAGCCGGGGGATGGCTACACCTTC
- - TRBJ1-1 TRBV6-5 CASSWQRNTEAFF TGTGCCAGCAGTTGGCAGCGAAACACTGAAGCTTTCTTT
- medium-sized TRBJ2-2 TRBV11-2 CASSLGLMNTGELFF TGTGCCAGCAGCTTAGGACTAATGAACACCGGGGAGCTGTTTTTT
- - TRBJ1-3 TRBV30 CAWRGTPGVNTIYF TGTGCCTGGAGGGGGACTCCGGGGGTGAACACCATATATTTT
TRBD1 - TRBJ1-2 TRBV19 CASTVPGGSTYGYTF TGTGCCAGTACCGTTCCAGGGGGATCGACGTATGGCTACACCTTC
TRBD2 - TRBJ2-5 TRBV5-5 CASSLVGGRQETQYF TGTGCCAGCAGCTTGGTGGGGGGGAGACAAGAGACCCAGTACTTC